A single sample is the source of the 19 T cell receptor beta chains below, sequenced in a study of molecular identifiers for immune sequencing clone quantification. TCRdb recomputed calls from the PCR reads with MiXCR, one row per CDR3 protein. In the table there are some 650,000 distinct CDR3 sequences, just under 20% of which are singletons. Sequenced input: naive CD8+ T cells from blood, with Jurkat cell RNA spiked in. Sample subset: FACS-sorted CD8+CD4-CCR7+CD45RA+ naive T cells. The origin of the receptors is a human donor in good health. Some libraries in this study had Jurkat cell RNA spiked in.

This clonotype was counted at least ten times. V gene TRBV29-1 combines with J gene TRBJ1-1, with D possibly TRBD1 on 5 matching bases. The CDR3 runs 13 residues. Trimming removed 5 bases at V and 0 bases at J, with 10 bases between. CDR1 and CDR2 from the germline V gene are SQVTM and ANQGSEA. The CDR3 is CSVFQGLNTEAFF. In DNA, the CDR3 is TGCAGCGTTTTCCAGGGACTGAACACTGAAGCTTTCTTT.

About this clonotype: A clone one base away is much larger, so this may be a read error. The chain employs TRBV30 and TRBJ2-3, with D possibly being TRBD2 (6 bases). The CDR3 covers 14 residues. Germline-derived CDR1 and CDR2 are GTSNPN and SVGIG (reference sequence). Written as DNA, the CDR3 is TGTGCCTGGAGCGCGGCCACTAGCACAGATGCGCAGTATTTT. Translated: CAWSAATSTDAQYF.

With regard to this clonotype: The CDR3 carries no conserved terminal phenylalanine or tryptophan, so it likely arises from a read error. The genes are TRBV5-6 and TRBJ1-5; weak D call: TRBD1 (5 bases). This CDR3 is built from 16 residues. Germline-derived CDR1 and CDR2 are SGHDT and YYEEEE. The CDR3 DNA sequence: TGTGCCAGCAGCGCCACAGGAGTCGATAGCAATCGGCCCCAGCATCTT. It translates to CASSATGVDSNRPQHL.

The chain joins TRBV20-1 to TRBJ1-1; possibly TRBD1 for D (6 bases). The germline CDR1 and CDR2 sequences are DFQATT and SNEGSKA (reference sequence). V lost 0 bases, J lost 5 bases, and 16 bases lay in between. The CDR3 length is 15 residues. In DNA, the CDR3 is TGCAGTGCTAGAGATCCATATGGGGGGCGTACTGAAGCTTTCTTT. This translates into CSARDPYGGRTEAFF.

This clonotype has a handful of counts. The gene calls are TRBV4-1 and TRBJ1-1, with D uncertain. From germline, CDR1 is MGHRA and CDR2 YSYEKL. Between the trimmed V and J ends, which lost 4 bases and 1 base, there was a span of 13 bases. There are 15 residues in the CDR3. The CDR3 sequence: CASSPRSHRNTEAFF. As DNA, the CDR3 is TGCGCCAGCAGCCCCCGATCCCACAGGAACACTGAAGCTTTCTTT.

The rearrangement uses TRBV18 and TRBJ2-2; no definite D call. The CDR3 runs to 16 residues. Germline V gene data show CDR1 as KGHSH and CDR2 as LQKENI. V shed 6 bases and J shed 5 bases, with 19 bases lying between them. This chain's CDR3 is CASSPTETLRTGELFF. CDR3 bases: TGTGCCAGCTCCCCTACCGAGACCTTGAGGACCGGGGAGCTGTTTTTT.

There are a few counts of this clonotype. This rearrangement joins TRBV12-3 or TRBV12-4 to TRBJ2-5, with D perhaps TRBD2 (6 bases). Trimming left V 3 bases short and J 5 bases short, with 13 bases between. The CDR3 sequence is 14 residues long. The CDR3 region has the DNA TGTGCCAGCAGTTTTAGGGTGGAGGGCGAGACCCAGTACTTC. Translated: CASSFRVEGETQYF.

This clonotype was counted ten times or more. The V gene is TRBV20-1, the J gene TRBJ1-2, with unresolved D. Trimming pared 0 bases from V and 4 bases from J, leaving 12 bases between. There are 14 residues in the CDR3. Germline V lookup: CDR1 DFQATT, CDR2 SNEGSKA (reference sequence). The CDR3 loop is CSARDVNSIYGYTF. CDR3 bases: TGCAGTGCTAGAGATGTGAACTCGATCTATGGCTACACCTTC.

This chain joins TRBV11-2 and TRBJ2-7, with 7 bases identical to TRBD1. The V gene end was trimmed by 4 bases and the J gene end by 4 bases; junction bases not matched to a gene: 7. The germline V gene encodes CDR1 SGHAT and CDR2 FQNNGV. The CDR3 length is 14 residues. CDR3 in amino acids: CASSYRGTQYEQYF. CDR3 sequence (DNA): TGTGCCAGCAGCTACAGGGGTACCCAATACGAGCAGTACTTC.

The chain carries TRBV30 and TRBJ2-3, with 8 nucleotides matching TRBD2. CDR3 size: 15 residues. Germline values: CDR1 GTSNPN, CDR2 SVGIG (reference sequence). With V trimmed by 2 bases and J by 0 bases, 4 bases remained unmatched. The CDR3 is CAWSYTSGSTDTQYF. CDR3 bases: TGTGCCTGGAGTTATACTAGCGGAAGCACAGATACGCAGTATTTT.

At least ten counts were recorded for this clonotype. A read error may account for a junction end that differs from germline. The chain has TRBV6-1 and TRBJ1-5; the D gene is possibly TRBD1 (5 bases). Germline V gene lookup returns CDR1 MNHNS and CDR2 SASEGT. CDR3 length: 15 residues. The CDR3 loop is CASIERGGWNQPQHF. CDR3 nucleotides: TGTGCCAGCATTGAACGGGGGGGGTGGAATCAGCCCCAGCATTTT.

This clonotype was seen at least ten times. The chain couples TRBV2 to TRBJ2-7, with 8 bases fitting TRBD1. V gave up 5 bases and J gave up 4 bases; unmatched junction bases: 16. The CDR3 is 17 residues long. Germline V gene data show CDR1 as SNHLY and CDR2 as FYNNEI. In nucleotides, the CDR3 is TGTGCCAGCAGTCGTTGGGACAGGTATAACTCGGAGTACGAGCAGTACTTC. Residues: CASSRWDRYNSEYEQYF.

This clonotype was counted at least ten times. This chain uses TRBV28 with TRBJ2-3, with unresolved D. The germline CDR1 and CDR2 sequences are MDHEN and SYDVKM. The CDR3 contains 13 residues. V gave up 5 bases and J gave up 6 bases, with 12 bases separating them. CDR3 bases: TGTGCCAGCAGTCACTATACCACTGATACGCAGTATTTT. Translation gives CASSHYTTDTQYF.

The chain employs TRBV7-9 and TRBJ2-2, with 9 positions matching TRBD2. The CDR3 length is 14 residues. V trimming: 7 bases; J trimming: 4 bases; junction bases outside the gene matches: 4. Germline V gene sequence: CDR1 SEHNR, CDR2 FQNEAQ (reference sequence). The CDR3 spells CASKAAGGTGELFF. CDR3 in DNA: TGTGCCAGCAAAGCAGCGGGGGGCACCGGGGAGCTGTTTTTT.

This clonotype was counted a few times. The chain recombines TRBV13 with TRBJ2-7; D perhaps matches TRBD2 (6 bases). V lost 2 bases and J lost 5, with 13 bases in between. The CDR3 extends over 14 amino acids. In germline, CDR1 is PRHDT, CDR2 FYEKMQ (reference sequence). The CDR3 loop is CASSLWGDRDEQYF. CDR3 in DNA: TGTGCCAGCAGCTTATGGGGGGATCGCGACGAGCAGTACTTC.

This clonotype was found many times. The chain employs TRBV7-2 and TRBJ1-1, with TRBD1 identical over 9 bases. V was clipped by 10 bases and J by 5 bases; unmatched bases: 20. CDR3 size: 17 residues. The germline V gene has CDR1 SGHTA and CDR2 FQGNSA. The CDR3 sequence is CATALQIQGAPGTEAFF. In DNA form, the CDR3 reads TGTGCCACCGCCCTCCAGATACAGGGGGCACCGGGAACTGAAGCTTTCTTT.

In this sample, this clonotype turned up many times. The chain carries TRBV6-5 and TRBJ2-7; TRBD1 aligns across 7 bases. There are 13 residues in the CDR3. Unmatched junction bases numbered 6, after V lost 7 bases and J lost 3 bases. The germline gives CDR1 MNHEY, CDR2 SVGAGI. The CDR3 protein is CASTDDRDYEQYF. Written as DNA, the CDR3 is TGTGCCAGCACTGATGACAGGGACTACGAGCAGTACTTC.

As for this clonotype: One end of the junction is discordant with germline, which a read error may explain. The chain recombines TRBV27 with TRBJ2-2; the D gene is possibly TRBD1 (6 bases). Per the germline V gene, CDR1 is MNHEY and CDR2 is SMNVEV (reference sequence). CDR3 length: 14 residues. The CDR3 DNA follows: TGTGCCAGCAGTTCGTCCCAGGGGTACGGGGAGTTGTTTTTT. Its protein product is CASSSSQGYGELFF.

This clonotype has at least ten counts. The chain combines TRBV7-9 with TRBJ1-1; no clear D. V was cut by 2 bases and J by 6 bases, with 7 bases left in between. CDR1 SEHNR and CDR2 FQNEAQ come from the germline V gene (reference sequence). The CDR3 is 12 amino acids. CDR3 nucleotide sequence: TGTGCCAGCAGCTTATCGTTCGCTGAAGCTTTCTTT. Translated, it gives CASSLSFAEAFF.